This T cell receptor beta chain is drawn from a study of T cell responses to AZD1222 COVID-19 vaccine. This CDR3 spans 14 amino acids. V dropped 8 bases and J dropped 1 base, with 14 bases sitting between them. The V gene's germline CDR1 is MRHNA and CDR2 SNTAGT. Some clones are missing from TCRdb's copy, which holds only in-frame ones; the method was immunoSEQ multiplex PCR. The sample has around 120,000 clones, about 88% seen once. This chain connects TRBV6-4 to TRBJ1-1; D unresolved. This receptor was taken from an adult in good health. This specimen consisted of peripheral blood, obtained on day 0 of AZD1222 vaccination. CDR3 loop: CASAQRASNTEAFF. The CDR3 bases are TGTGCCAGCGCCCAAAGGGCGTCGAACACTGAAGCTTTCTTT.